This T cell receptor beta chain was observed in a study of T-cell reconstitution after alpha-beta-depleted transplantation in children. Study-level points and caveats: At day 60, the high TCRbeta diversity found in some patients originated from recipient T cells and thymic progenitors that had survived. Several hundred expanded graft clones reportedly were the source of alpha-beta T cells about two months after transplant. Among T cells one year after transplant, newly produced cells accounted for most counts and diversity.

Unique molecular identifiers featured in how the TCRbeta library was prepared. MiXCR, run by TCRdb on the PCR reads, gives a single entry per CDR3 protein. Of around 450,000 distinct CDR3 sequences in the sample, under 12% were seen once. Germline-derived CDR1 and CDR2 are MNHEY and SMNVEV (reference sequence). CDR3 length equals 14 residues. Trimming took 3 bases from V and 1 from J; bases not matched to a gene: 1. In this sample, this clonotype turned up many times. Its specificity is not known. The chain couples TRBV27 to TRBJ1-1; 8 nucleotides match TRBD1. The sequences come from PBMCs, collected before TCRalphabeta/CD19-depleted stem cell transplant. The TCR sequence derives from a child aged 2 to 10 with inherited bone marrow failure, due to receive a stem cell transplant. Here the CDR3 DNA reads TGTGCCAGCAGTTTTGGGACAGGGAACACTGAAGCTTTCTTT. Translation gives CASSFGTGNTEAFF.